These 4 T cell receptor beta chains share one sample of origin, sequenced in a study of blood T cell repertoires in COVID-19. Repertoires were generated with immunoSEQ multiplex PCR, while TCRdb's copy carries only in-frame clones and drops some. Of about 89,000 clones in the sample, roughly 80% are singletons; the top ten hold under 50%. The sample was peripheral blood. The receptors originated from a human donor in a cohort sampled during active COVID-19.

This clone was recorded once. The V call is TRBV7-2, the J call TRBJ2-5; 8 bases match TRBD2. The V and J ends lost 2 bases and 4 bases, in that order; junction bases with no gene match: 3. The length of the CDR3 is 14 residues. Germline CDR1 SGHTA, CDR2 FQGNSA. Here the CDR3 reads CASSLFGRGETQYF. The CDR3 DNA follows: TGTGCCAGCAGCTTATTCGGGAGGGGAGAGACCCAGTACTTC.

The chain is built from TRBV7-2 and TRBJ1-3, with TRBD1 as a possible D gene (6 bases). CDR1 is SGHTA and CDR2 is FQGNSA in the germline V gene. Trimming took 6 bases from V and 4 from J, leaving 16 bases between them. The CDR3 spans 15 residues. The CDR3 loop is CASRKTQGPGNTIYF. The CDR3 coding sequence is TGTGCCAGCAGAAAAACACAGGGTCCAGGAAACACCATATATTTT.

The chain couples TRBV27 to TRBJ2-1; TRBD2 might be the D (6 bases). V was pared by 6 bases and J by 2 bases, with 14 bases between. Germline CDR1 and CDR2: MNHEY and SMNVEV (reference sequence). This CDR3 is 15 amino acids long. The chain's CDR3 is CASSRAGTTYNEQFF. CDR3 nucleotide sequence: TGTGCCAGCAGCAGGGCGGGGACGACCTACAATGAGCAGTTCTTC.

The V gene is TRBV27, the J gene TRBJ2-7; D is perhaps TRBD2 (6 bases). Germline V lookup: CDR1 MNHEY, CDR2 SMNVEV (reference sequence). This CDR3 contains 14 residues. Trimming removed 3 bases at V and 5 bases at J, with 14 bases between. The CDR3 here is CASSFGGKGDEQYF. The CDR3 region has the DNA TGTGCCAGCAGTTTTGGCGGGAAGGGTGACGAGCAGTACTTC.